Following are 6 T cell receptor beta chains from one sample sequenced in a study of early stage breast cancer tumors (dated by TCRdb to about 2017). To prepare the library, the immunoSEQ multiplex PCR assay was applied. Entries here come from immuneACCESS through TCRdb and include only in-frame sequences with V and J called. Some clones fail to appear in such tables; in the studies checked, an unresolved V gene covers under half of the shortfall, and the cause of the remainder is unknown. For this sample the table gives 14,000 or so clones, of which 75% to 85% were detected only once. About 7.6% of the sample lies in the top ten. The sequenced sample consisted of normal breast tissue next to the tumor. The origin of the receptors is a person aged 45-65 years with breast cancer.

The genes are TRBV6-1 and TRBJ1-2; unclear D gene. Trimming removed 5 bases at V and 3 bases at J, with 13 bases between. This CDR3 has 14 residues. Germline V CDR1 and CDR2: MNHNS, SASEGT. The DNA of the CDR3 is TGTGCCAGCAGTTGGACGTCTTTAGACTATGGCTACACCTTC. Its protein product is CASSWTSLDYGYTF.

The chain links TRBV18 to TRBJ2-2; no definite D call. Trimming removed 0 bases from V and 5 bases from J, with 1 base in between. Germline values: CDR1 KGHSH, CDR2 LQKENI. This CDR3 region has 12 residues. Written as DNA, the CDR3 is TGTGCCAGCTCACCACCGACCGGGGAGCTGTTTTTT. It translates to CASSPPTGELFF.

A word on this clone: It is unclear where the CDR3 begins or ends on the DNA, so no DNA is shown, and the CDR3 is as TCRdb lists it. This sequence joins TRBV6-6 and TRBJ1-2; TRBD1, the table's D call, lacks a check against the DNA. The CDR3 spans 16 residues, counting both ends. Germline CDR1 is MNHNY and CDR2 is SVGAGI (reference sequence). The CDR3 protein is CASSSSPGQTNYGYTF.

V gene TRBV19 combines with J gene TRBJ2-4; D is unresolved. This CDR3 comprises 15 residues. In germline, CDR1 is LNHDA, CDR2 SQIVND (reference sequence). V dropped 3 bases and J dropped 1 base, with 10 bases sitting between them. The DNA for the CDR3 is TGTGCCAGTAGTATCCCCGGACCCGCCAAAAACATTCAGTACTTC. Protein sequence: CASSIPGPAKNIQYF.

The CDR3 loop reads CASSGGIDLSTDTQYF. The DNA for the CDR3 is TGTGCCAGCAGCGGCGGGATTGATCTCAGTACAGATACGCAGTATTTT. The chain has TRBV28 and TRBJ2-3; weak D call: TRBD2 (6 bases). Trimming left V 6 bases short and J 3 bases short, with 19 bases between. There are 16 residues in the CDR3. Germline CDR1 is MDHEN and CDR2 is SYDVKM. Filled out from reference TRBV28 and TRBJ2-3, the complete variable domain reads DVKVTQSSRYLVKRTGEKVFLECVQDMDHENMFWYRQDPGLGLRLIYFSYDVKMKEKGDIPEGYSVSREKKERFSLILESASTNQTSMYLCASSGGIDLSTDTQYFGPGTRLTVL.

The genes are TRBV10-3 and TRBJ2-2; no clear D gene. The germline V gene encodes CDR1 ENHRY and CDR2 SYGVKD. Trimming removed 11 bases at V and 4 bases at J, with 17 bases between. The CDR3 length is 14 residues. The CDR3 spells CAVHHGYLTGELFF. CDR3 nucleotide sequence: TGTGCCGTTCATCACGGATACCTCACCGGGGAGCTGTTTTTT.